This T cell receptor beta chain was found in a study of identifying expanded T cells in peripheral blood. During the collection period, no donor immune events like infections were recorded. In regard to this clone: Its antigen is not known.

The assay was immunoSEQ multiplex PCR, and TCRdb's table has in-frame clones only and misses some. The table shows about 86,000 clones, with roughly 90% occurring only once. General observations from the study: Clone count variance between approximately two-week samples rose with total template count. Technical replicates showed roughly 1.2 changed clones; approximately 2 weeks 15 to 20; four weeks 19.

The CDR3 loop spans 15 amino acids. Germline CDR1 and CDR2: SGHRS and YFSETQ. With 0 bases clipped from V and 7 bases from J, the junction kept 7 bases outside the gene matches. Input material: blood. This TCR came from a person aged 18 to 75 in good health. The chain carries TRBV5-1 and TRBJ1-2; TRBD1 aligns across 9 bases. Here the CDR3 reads CASSLGTGENGGYTF. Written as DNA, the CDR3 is TGCGCCAGCAGCTTGGGGACAGGGGAAAATGGTGGCTACACCTTC.